The 29 T cell receptor beta chains listed next were all sequenced from one sample in a study of neoadjuvant anti-PD-1 for oral cavity cancer. Sequencing used immunoSEQ multiplex PCR; TCRdb keeps in-frame clones, though not all of them. Here the sample spans roughly 13,000 clones, 55% to 80% being singletons. The input for sequencing was PBMCs, taken before nivolumab (anti-PD-1) treatment. These receptors all stem from a person between 35 and 79 years old with oral cavity squamous cell carcinoma.

The V call is TRBV6-5, the J call TRBJ2-3; maybe TRBD2 (5 bases). This CDR3 comprises 14 residues. Germline values: CDR1 MNHEY, CDR2 SVGAGI. Trimming left V 8 bases short and J 6 bases short, with 18 bases between. In DNA, the CDR3 is TGTGCCAGCTGGTCGGCGGGCCCAAGGGATACGCAGTATTTT. Its protein is CASWSAGPRDTQYF.

As DNA, the CDR3 is TGCGCCAGCAGCTTGGAATTGGGGGCCGGAGGCTACACCTTC. Its translation is CASSLELGAGGYTF. V gene TRBV5-1 combines with J gene TRBJ1-2, with a tentative D call TRBD1 (6 bases). This CDR3 is 14 amino acids long. V gave up 0 bases and J gave up 8 bases, with 14 bases separating them. Germline CDR1 SGHRS, CDR2 YFSETQ.

This clone occurred once. The CDR3 sequence: CASSLYRDKEAFF. For the CDR3, the DNA is TGTGCCAGCAGTTTGTACCGGGACAAGGAAGCTTTCTTT. V is TRBV27 and J is TRBJ1-1, with D possibly matching TRBD1 (6 bases). Trimming shortened V by 3 bases and J by 8 bases, and 13 bases separated the two germline ends. The CDR3 is 13 amino acids. Germline values: CDR1 MNHEY, CDR2 SMNVEV (reference sequence).

This chain links TRBV4-2 with TRBJ2-7, with D perhaps matching TRBD2 (5 bases). V was cut by 4 bases and J by 3 bases, with 16 bases left in between. CDR1 LGHNA and CDR2 YNFKEQ come from the germline V gene. The CDR3 is 15 amino acids. CDR3 sequence (DNA): TGTGCCAGCAGCCTCCCCAGCAGCGGCCACTACGAGCAGTACTTC. Its translation is CASSLPSSGHYEQYF.

This clone was seen once. The chain uses TRBV9 and TRBJ2-3, with D tentatively TRBD2 (6 bases). CDR3 size: 15 residues. V was clipped by 4 bases and J by 3 bases, with 15 bases between them. Germline loops: CDR1 SGDLS, CDR2 YYNGEE. CDR3 amino acids: CASSLGLPPTDTQYF. The DNA of the CDR3 is TGTGCCAGCAGCTTAGGACTACCACCGACAGATACGCAGTATTTT. Drawing the rest from reference TRBV9 and TRBJ2-3, the complete variable domain is DSGVTQTPKHLITATGQRVTLRCSPRSGDLSVYWYQQSLDQGLQFLIQYYNGEERAKGNILERFSAQQFPDLHSELNLSSLELGDSALYFCASSLGLPPTDTQYFGPGTRLTVL.

A few counts support this clone. The rearrangement links TRBV7-2 to TRBJ1-1, with a weak D call TRBD1 (5 bases). The CDR3 runs 12 residues. V was pared by 5 bases and J by 5 bases, with 9 bases between. Germline V gene sequence: CDR1 SGHTA, CDR2 FQGNSA. The CDR3 coding sequence is TGTGCCAGCAGCCTGGGACGAACTGAAGCTTTCTTT. Amino acids: CASSLGRTEAFF. Supplemented by reference TRBV7-2 and TRBJ1-1, the full variable domain reads GAGVSQSPSNKVTEKGKDVELRCDPISGHTALYWYRQSLGQGLEFLIYFQGNSAPDKSGLPSDRFSAERTGGSVSTLTIQRTQQEDSAVYLCASSLGRTEAFFGQGTRLTVV.

This clone showed up just a few times. The chain combines TRBV7-8 with TRBJ2-7, with a tentative D call TRBD1 (5 bases). Germline CDR1 SGHVS, CDR2 FQNEAQ. The CDR3 runs 17 residues. Trimming removed 1 base at V and 2 bases at J, with 18 bases between. The CDR3: CASSLEPQGNIPYEQYF. The CDR3 nucleotides are TGTGCCAGCAGCTTAGAGCCGCAGGGTAACATCCCCTACGAGCAGTACTTC.

The chain joins TRBV19 to TRBJ2-4, with D tentatively TRBD1 or TRBD2 (5 bases each). The germline V gene encodes CDR1 LNHDA and CDR2 SQIVND (reference sequence). V was trimmed by 5 bases and J by 8 bases, leaving 16 bases between them. The CDR3 covers 14 residues. CDR3 sequence reads: CASSLRDLGDIQYF. The DNA for the CDR3 is TGTGCCAGTAGTCTACGGGACCTAGGGGACATTCAGTACTTC.

The chain joins TRBV6-6 to TRBJ1-2; TRBD1 is a possible D gene (6 bases). V was shortened by 7 bases and J by 8 bases, with 23 bases between the two germline ends. This CDR3 has 15 residues. Germline V CDR1 and CDR2: MNHNY, SVGAGI (reference sequence). The CDR3 loop is CASTRQQGRAGGYTF. CDR3 nucleotide sequence: TGTGCCAGCACCCGACAACAGGGCCGGGCAGGGGGCTACACCTTC.

The rearrangement links TRBV7-8 to TRBJ1-2; 7 nucleotides match TRBD1. CDR1 and CDR2 from the germline V gene are SGHVS and FQNEAQ. The trim removed 5 bases at V and 7 bases at J, leaving 16 bases unmatched. This CDR3 has 16 residues. The CDR3 region is CASSPQKGAGLGGYTF. In nucleotides, the CDR3 is TGTGCCAGCAGCCCGCAGAAGGGGGCCGGTTTGGGTGGCTACACCTTC.

The CDR3 spells CASSSRRGGAYNEQFF. CDR3 sequence (DNA): TGTGCCAGCAGTTCCCGAAGGGGCGGAGCCTACAATGAGCAGTTCTTC. The J gene is TRBJ2-1, the V gene TRBV5-4; perhaps TRBD1 as D (5 bases). V was trimmed by 5 bases and J by 2 bases, leaving 17 bases between them. The CDR3 is 16 amino acids. CDR1 is SGHNT, CDR2 YYREEE, per germline (reference sequence).

The V gene is TRBV2, the J gene TRBJ2-3; 8 bases line up with TRBD2. This CDR3 has 14 amino acids. In germline, CDR1 is SNHLY, CDR2 FYNNEI. Germline trimming cut 5 bases from V and 3 bases from J; bases unmatched to any gene: 4. The CDR3 loop is CASSTSGRTDTQYF. In nucleotides, the CDR3 is TGTGCCAGCAGTACCAGCGGGAGAACAGATACGCAGTATTTT.

The gene calls are TRBV29-1 and TRBJ1-3; no reliable D call. This CDR3 is built from 14 residues. Between the trimmed V and J ends, which lost 6 bases and 0 bases, there was a span of 12 bases. In germline, CDR1 is SQVTM, CDR2 ANQGSEA. In DNA, the CDR3 is TGCAGCGTCCGGACGGGAATCTCTGGAAACACCATATATTTT. Translating it yields CSVRTGISGNTIYF.

This chain links TRBV5-1 with TRBJ2-1; TRBD2 is a possible D gene (7 bases). Germline V gene sequence: CDR1 SGHRS, CDR2 YFSETQ. V was pared by 2 bases and J by 8 bases, with 17 bases between. This CDR3 region has 15 residues. Here the CDR3 reads CASSFLREGGYEQFF. The CDR3 DNA reads TGCGCCAGCAGCTTCCTTAGGGAGGGGGGCTATGAGCAGTTCTTC.

In this sample, this clone turned up a few times. The chain has TRBV2 and TRBJ2-4; D gene unclear. V was cut by 4 bases and J by 0 bases, with 13 bases left in between. CDR1 is SNHLY, CDR2 FYNNEI, per germline. CDR3 length: 16 amino acids. In DNA form, the CDR3 reads TGTGCCAGCAGTGGCTCAGCCATATCAGCCAAAAACATTCAGTACTTC. It is translated as CASSGSAISAKNIQYF. The whole variable domain, filled in from reference TRBV2 and TRBJ2-4, reads EPEVTQTPSHQVTQMGQEVILRCVPISNHLYFYWYRQILGQKVEFLVSFYNNEISEKSEIFDDQFSVERPDGSNFTLKIRSTKLEDSAMYFCASSGSAISAKNIQYFGAGTRLSVL.

The chain uses TRBV20-1 and TRBJ1-4, with D unresolved. CDR1 and CDR2 (germline): DFQATT, SNEGSKA (reference sequence). This CDR3 has 11 residues. The V end was cut by 3 bases, the J end by 8 bases, with 7 bases between. The CDR3 bases are TGCAGTGCTAGGATAGGGGAAAAACTGTTTTTT. Translating it yields CSARIGEKLFF.

This clone was picked up one time. In DNA, the CDR3 is TGTGCCAGCAGCCCTCGTAAGACTAGCGGGGGGCAACAAGAGACCCAGTACTTC. It codes for CASSPRKTSGGQQETQYF. The J gene is TRBJ2-5, the V gene TRBV7-2, with 13 bases identical to TRBD2. Germline V gives CDR1 SGHTA, CDR2 FQGNSA. V was pared by 5 bases and J by 2 bases, with 11 bases of the junction left unmatched. The CDR3 sequence is 18 residues long.

This chain connects TRBV6-5 to TRBJ2-7; D uncertain. Per the germline V gene, CDR1 is MNHEY and CDR2 is SVGAGI. CDR3 length equals 15 residues. V was shortened by 6 bases and J by 3 bases, with 18 bases between the two germline ends. CDR3 DNA: TGTGCCAGCAGCCCCGGTGGTGTTTCGAACTACGAGCAGTACTTC. This sequence encodes CASSPGGVSNYEQYF.

This clone has just a few counts. The rearrangement joins TRBV5-1 to TRBJ1-1, with 7 bases fitting TRBD1. Germline V gene data show CDR1 as SGHRS and CDR2 as YFSETQ. CDR3 size: 14 residues. V lost 7 bases and J lost 4; bases outside the gene matches: 10. DNA of the CDR3: TGCGCCAGCCGCCTAAACAGGGGCTCCACTGAAGCTTTCTTT. Its translation is CASRLNRGSTEAFF.

The chain is built from TRBV27 and TRBJ2-5; 12 bases agree with TRBD2. Germline loops: CDR1 MNHEY, CDR2 SMNVEV (reference sequence). The V segment lost 1 base and the J segment 3 bases; nucleotides outside the gene matches: 0. This CDR3 is 15 amino acids long. CDR3 coding DNA: TGTGCCAGCAGTTTATGGACTAGCGGGAAAGAGACCCAGTACTTC. Protein product: CASSLWTSGKETQYF.

This clone was detected only once. The V gene is TRBV11-2, the J gene TRBJ1-1; tentatively, D is TRBD1 (6 bases). The V end was cut by 5 bases, the J end by 6 bases, with 16 bases between. From germline, CDR1 is SGHAT and CDR2 FQNNGV. The CDR3 runs to 14 residues. The CDR3 spells CASSALGTTSEAFF. Here the CDR3 DNA reads TGTGCCAGCAGCGCTCTCGGGACAACTTCTGAAGCTTTCTTT.

The chain combines TRBV19 with TRBJ1-2, with unresolved D. CDR1 LNHDA and CDR2 SQIVND come from the germline V gene (reference sequence). Trimming stripped 0 bases from V and 3 bases from J, with 8 bases between. This CDR3 is built from 14 residues. CDR3 sequence reads: CASSIDGEDYGYTF. Here the CDR3 DNA reads TGTGCCAGTAGTATAGATGGGGAAGACTATGGCTACACCTTC.

J is TRBJ1-6 and V is TRBV6-1; 7 bases are shared with TRBD1. The V gene's germline CDR1 is MNHNS and CDR2 SASEGT. J lost 10 bases, V lost 7 bases, and 10 bases had no gene match. This CDR3 spans 14 amino acids. The CDR3 nucleotides are TGTGCCAGCACCCTAAACGAGGGACAGTCACCCCTCCACTTT. It yields the protein CASTLNEGQSPLHF.

The V and J genes are TRBV19 and TRBJ1-4; unclear D gene. This CDR3 region has 14 residues. From germline, CDR1 is LNHDA and CDR2 SQIVND (reference sequence). The germline V and J ends were trimmed by 5 bases and 3 bases, with 10 bases remaining between them. The CDR3 sequence: CASSSTRANEKLFF. CDR3 bases: TGTGCCAGTAGTTCAACCCGGGCTAATGAAAAACTGTTTTTT.

V and J are TRBV5-1 and TRBJ2-7; maybe TRBD2 (6 bases). Germline V gene lookup returns CDR1 SGHRS and CDR2 YFSETQ. Trimming removed 1 base from V and 4 bases from J, with 18 bases in between. The length of the CDR3 is 16 residues. The chain's CDR3 is CASSLSLSGVRYEQYF. In DNA, the CDR3 is TGCGCCAGCAGCTTGAGTCTTTCGGGAGTTCGATACGAGCAGTACTTC.

The gene calls are TRBV4-1 and TRBJ2-3; 9 nucleotides match TRBD2. Germline-derived CDR1 and CDR2 are MGHRA and YSYEKL. V lost 1 base to trimming and J lost 3 bases; unmatched junction nucleotides: 5. This CDR3 comprises 16 residues. In DNA form, the CDR3 reads TGCGCCAGCAGCCAAGCCCTAGCGGGGTATACAGATACGCAGTATTTT. It yields the protein CASSQALAGYTDTQYF.

V gene TRBV5-6 combines with J gene TRBJ1-5, with D perhaps matching TRBD1 (5 bases). Between the trimmed V and J ends, which lost 1 base and 6 bases, there was a span of 11 bases. This CDR3 is built from 14 residues. Germline V gene sequence: CDR1 SGHDT, CDR2 YYEEEE. The CDR3 DNA reads as TGTGCCAGCAGCTTGACAGGTCGCAGTCAGCCCCAGCATTTT. As protein: CASSLTGRSQPQHF.

The rearrangement uses TRBV5-1 and TRBJ1-1; TRBD1 might be the D (6 bases). CDR1 and CDR2 (germline): SGHRS, YFSETQ. The germline V and J ends were trimmed by 4 bases and 4 bases, with 17 bases remaining between them. CDR3 length: 15 amino acids. The CDR3 reads CASSITQGRSTEAFF. The CDR3 DNA reads TGCGCCAGCAGCATAACCCAGGGGCGTAGCACTGAAGCTTTCTTT.

This chain links TRBV9 with TRBJ2-3; D might be TRBD1 or TRBD2, each matching 5 bases. Germline values: CDR1 SGDLS, CDR2 YYNGEE. V was clipped by 6 bases and J by 0 bases, with 17 bases between them. CDR3 size: 16 residues. The CDR3 sequence is CASNIGTRGSTDTQYF. Written as DNA, the CDR3 is TGTGCCAGCAATATAGGCACGAGGGGTAGCACAGATACGCAGTATTTT.